This T cell receptor beta chain was recorded in a study of blood T cell repertoires in COVID-19. As originally analysed: Quantification of nucleated cells was approximated via reference gene primer amplification. Profiling relied on immunoSEQ multiplex PCR, and the TCRdb table lists in-frame clones only, not all of them. The V and J calls and the clone size are those of that table, but D and trimming were determined from the DNA. This sample yields about 240,000 clones, of which around 87% are seen a single time; approximately 7.9% belongs to the top ten. Between the trimmed V and J ends, which lost 1 base and 11 bases, there was a span of 23 bases. The CDR3 has 16 amino acids. The germline V gene encodes CDR1 SGHDN and CDR2 FVKESK.

V is TRBV14 and J is TRBJ1-1; tentatively, D is TRBD1 (5 bases). This receptor was identified in a man aged 60-69 years who had recovered from COVID-19. The sequencing sample was made of peripheral blood. The CDR3 DNA sequence: TGTGCCAGCAGCCAAGCCGATCGGTGGCTTCAGGGTGAGGCTTTCTTT. This encodes CASSQADRWLQGEAFF.